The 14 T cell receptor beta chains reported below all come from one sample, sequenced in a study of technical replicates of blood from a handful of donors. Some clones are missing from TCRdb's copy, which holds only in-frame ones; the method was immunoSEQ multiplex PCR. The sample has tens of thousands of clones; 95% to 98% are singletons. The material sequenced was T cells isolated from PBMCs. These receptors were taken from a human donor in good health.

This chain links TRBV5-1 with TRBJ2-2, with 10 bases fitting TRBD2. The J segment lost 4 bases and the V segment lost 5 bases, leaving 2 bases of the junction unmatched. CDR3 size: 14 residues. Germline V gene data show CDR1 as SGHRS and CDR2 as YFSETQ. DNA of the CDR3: TGCGCCAGCAGGGGACTAGCGCCCACCGGGGAGCTGTTTTTT. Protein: CASRGLAPTGELFF.

For the CDR3, the DNA is TGTGCCAGCAGCGTACAAGAGACCCAGTACTTC. Protein product: CASSVQETQYF. This rearrangement joins TRBV6-5 to TRBJ2-5; D is unclear. The length of the CDR3 is 11 residues. V was trimmed by 6 bases and J by 2 bases, leaving 4 bases between them. The germline V gene encodes CDR1 MNHEY and CDR2 SVGAGI.

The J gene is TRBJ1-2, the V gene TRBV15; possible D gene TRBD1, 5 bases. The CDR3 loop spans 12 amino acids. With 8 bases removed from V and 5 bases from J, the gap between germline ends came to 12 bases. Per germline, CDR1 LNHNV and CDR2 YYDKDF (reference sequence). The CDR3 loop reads CATEGTPYGYTF. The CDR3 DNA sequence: TGTGCCACCGAGGGGACTCCTTATGGCTACACCTTC. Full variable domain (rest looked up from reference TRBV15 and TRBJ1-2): DAMVIQNPRYQVTQFGKPVTLSCSQTLNHNVMYWYQQKSSQAPKLLFHYYDKDFNNEADTPDNFQSRRPNTSFCFLDIRSPGLGDTAMYLCATEGTPYGYTFGSGTRLTVV.

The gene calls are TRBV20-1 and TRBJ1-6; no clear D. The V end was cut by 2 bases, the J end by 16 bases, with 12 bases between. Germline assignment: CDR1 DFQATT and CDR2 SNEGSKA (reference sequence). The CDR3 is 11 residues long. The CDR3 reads CSARNSDSLHF. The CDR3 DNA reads TGCAGTGCTAGAAATTCGGACTCTCTCCACTTT.

This chain's CDR3 is CAWSGQGGNTIYF. CDR3 in DNA: TGTGCCTGGAGTGGGCAGGGAGGAAACACCATATATTTT. V is TRBV30 and J is TRBJ1-3; TRBD1 is a possible D gene (5 bases). This CDR3 region has 13 residues. Per germline, CDR1 GTSNPN and CDR2 SVGIG (reference sequence). The ends were cut back, 1 base at V and 4 bases at J, with 8 bases in the middle.

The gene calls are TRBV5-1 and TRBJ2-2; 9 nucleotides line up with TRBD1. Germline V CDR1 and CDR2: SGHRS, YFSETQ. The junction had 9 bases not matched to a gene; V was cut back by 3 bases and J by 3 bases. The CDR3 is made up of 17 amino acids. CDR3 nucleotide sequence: TGCGCCAGCAGCTCCGGACAGGGGCTGGTCCACACCGGGGAGCTGTTTTTT. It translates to CASSSGQGLVHTGELFF.

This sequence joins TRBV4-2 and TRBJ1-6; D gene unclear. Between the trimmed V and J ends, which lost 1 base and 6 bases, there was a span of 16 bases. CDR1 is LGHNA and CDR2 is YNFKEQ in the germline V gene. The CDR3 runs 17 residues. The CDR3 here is CASSQVVGREGNSPLHF. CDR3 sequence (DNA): TGTGCCAGCAGCCAAGTGGTCGGGAGAGAGGGTAATTCACCCCTCCACTTT.

CDR3 coding DNA: TGCGCCAGCACTAGGGACAGTTACTCTGGAAACACCATATATTTT. Translation gives CASTRDSYSGNTIYF. The V and J genes are TRBV10-2 and TRBJ1-3, with TRBD1 matching 7 bases. The CDR3 runs 15 residues. Germline V gene data show CDR1 as WSHSY and CDR2 as SAAADI. V gave up 7 bases and J gave up 0 bases; unmatched junction bases: 6.

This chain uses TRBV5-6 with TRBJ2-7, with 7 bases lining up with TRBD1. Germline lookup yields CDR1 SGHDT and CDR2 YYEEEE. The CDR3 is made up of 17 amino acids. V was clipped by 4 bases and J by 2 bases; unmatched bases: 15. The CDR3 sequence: CASSRRPRDSFTYEQYF. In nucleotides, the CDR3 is TGTGCCAGCAGCCGGAGGCCCCGGGACAGTTTTACCTACGAGCAGTACTTC. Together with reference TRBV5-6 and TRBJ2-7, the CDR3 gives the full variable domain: DAGVTQSPTHLIKTRGQQVTLRCSPKSGHDTVSWYQQALGQGPQFIFQYYEEEERQRGNFPDRFSGHQFPNYSSELNVNALLLGDSALYLCASSRRPRDSFTYEQYFGPGTRLTVT.

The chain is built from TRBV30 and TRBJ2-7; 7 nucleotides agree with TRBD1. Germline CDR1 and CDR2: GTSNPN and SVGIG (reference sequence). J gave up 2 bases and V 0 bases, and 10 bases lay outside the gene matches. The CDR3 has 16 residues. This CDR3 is CAWSVRYRTGPYEQYF. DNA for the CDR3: TGTGCCTGGAGTGTACGATATAGGACAGGACCCTACGAGCAGTACTTC.

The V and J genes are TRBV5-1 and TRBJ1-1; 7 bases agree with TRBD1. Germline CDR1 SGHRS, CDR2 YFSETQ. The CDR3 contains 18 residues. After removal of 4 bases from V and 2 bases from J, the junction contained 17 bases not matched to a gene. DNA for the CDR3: TGCGCCAGCAGCCTACGTGTGGCAACCCGGGACAGAAACACTGAAGCTTTCTTT. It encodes CASSLRVATRDRNTEAFF.

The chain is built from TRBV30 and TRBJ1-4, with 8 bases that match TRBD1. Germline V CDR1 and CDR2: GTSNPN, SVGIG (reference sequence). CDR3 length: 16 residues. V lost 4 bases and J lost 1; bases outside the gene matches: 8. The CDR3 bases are TGTGCCTGGACCTTCGGACAGGGCGGAACTAATGAAAAACTGTTTTTT. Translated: CAWTFGQGGTNEKLFF.

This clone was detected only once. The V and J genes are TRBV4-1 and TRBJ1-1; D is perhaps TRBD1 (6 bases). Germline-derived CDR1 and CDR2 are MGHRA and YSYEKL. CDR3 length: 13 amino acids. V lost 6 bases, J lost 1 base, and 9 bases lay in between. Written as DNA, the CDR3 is TGCGCCAGCAGTCCAGGGGCGAACACTGAAGCTTTCTTT. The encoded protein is CASSPGANTEAFF.

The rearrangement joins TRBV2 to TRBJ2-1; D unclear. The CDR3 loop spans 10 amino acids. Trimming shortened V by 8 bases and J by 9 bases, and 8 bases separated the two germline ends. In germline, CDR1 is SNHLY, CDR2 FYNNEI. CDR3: CASVSGEQFF. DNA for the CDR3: TGTGCCAGCGTTAGTGGTGAGCAGTTCTTC.